This section outlines one TCR beta chain sequence together with its context. This specimen belongs to a study of blood T cell repertoires in COVID-19. Study summary: In each case, the material was cDNA or gDNA derived from T cells, B-cell-depleted T cells, or PBMCs.

Authors' methods: Reference gene primer amplification in the assay estimated nucleated cell counts. Method: immunoSEQ multiplex PCR; TCRdb's copy keeps in-frame clones and lacks some. The D gene and trimming were derived from the DNA, and the V and J assignments and clone size from that table. Among some 45,000 clones listed, around 79% were seen once. Germline CDR1 SGDLS, CDR2 YYNGEE. CDR3 length: 17 amino acids. The J segment lost 2 bases and the V segment lost 0 bases, leaving 10 bases of the junction unmatched. Sequenced sample: peripheral blood. The chain joins TRBV9 to TRBJ2-7; TRBD2 matches 8 bases. This TCR was recovered from a human donor in a cohort sampled during active COVID-19. The DNA for the CDR3 is TGTGCCAGCAGCGTAGGGGGTAGCGGGATGGGAACCTACGAGCAGTACTTC. Amino acid sequence: CASSVGGSGMGTYEQYF. Full variable domain (missing parts from reference TRBV9 and TRBJ2-7): DSGVTQTPKHLITATGQRVTLRCSPRSGDLSVYWYQQSLDQGLQFLIQYYNGEERAKGNILERFSAQQFPDLHSELNLSSLELGDSALYFCASSVGGSGMGTYEQYFGPGTRLTVT.